The 21 T cell receptor beta chains below were found in one sample sequenced in a study of T cells in localized non-small cell lung cancer. Profiled with immunoSEQ multiplex PCR; TCRdb holds only in-frame clones, not every one. The repertoire holds about 92,000 clones, with approximately 90% as singletons. The specimen comprised PBMCs, sampled before any cancer treatment. Every receptor here comes from a woman aged 40-75 years with stage II squamous cell lung carcinoma.

The chain links TRBV28 to TRBJ1-2, with D perhaps TRBD1 (5 bases). This CDR3 spans 17 amino acids. The V end was cut by 5 bases, the J end by 0 bases, with 19 bases between. The germline V gene has CDR1 MDHEN and CDR2 SYDVKM. The CDR3 here is CASSKWDGASPNYGYTF. CDR3 nucleotide sequence: TGTGCCAGCAGTAAATGGGACGGAGCCTCTCCTAACTATGGCTACACCTTC.

CDR3 sequence (DNA): TGTGCCAGCAGTGACAGGGTACGCACTGAAGCTTTCTTT. Translated, it gives CASSDRVRTEAFF. V gene TRBV27 combines with J gene TRBJ1-1; 7 bases fit TRBD1. The germline V gene encodes CDR1 MNHEY and CDR2 SMNVEV (reference sequence). V lost 5 bases and J lost 4; bases outside the gene matches: 4. This CDR3 comprises 13 residues.

This chain links TRBV11-3 with TRBJ2-3; D not certain. This CDR3 contains 11 residues. The V gene lost 3 bases and the J gene lost 5 bases, with 3 bases spanning the gap. Germline CDR1 reads SGHNT; CDR2 reads YENEEA. Here the CDR3 reads CASSLGDTQYF. CDR3 bases: TGTGCCAGCAGCTTGGGAGATACGCAGTATTTT.

The chain is built from TRBV7-8 and TRBJ2-2; D remains ambiguous. V was pared by 7 bases and J by 3 bases, with 6 bases between. The CDR3 sequence is 12 residues long. Germline lookup yields CDR1 SGHVS and CDR2 FQNEAQ. The CDR3, as DNA: TGTGCCAGCAAAGAGCACACCGGGGAGCTGTTTTTT. This encodes CASKEHTGELFF.

This clone appeared once. This chain joins TRBV6-4 and TRBJ2-1; a possible D gene is TRBD2 (5 bases). Trimming left V 4 bases short and J 9 bases short, with 16 bases between. This CDR3 spans 14 amino acids. Germline-derived CDR1 and CDR2 are MRHNA and SNTAGT. In DNA form, the CDR3 reads TGTGCCAGCAGTGTCCGGGTCGGGGTCACTGAGCAGTTCTTC. The encoded protein is CASSVRVGVTEQFF.

The chain links TRBV6-6 to TRBJ2-1; TRBD2 is a possible D gene (5 bases). The CDR3 consists of 15 residues. The germline V gene encodes CDR1 MNHNY and CDR2 SVGAGI (reference sequence). V lost 6 bases and J lost 0, with 12 bases in between. This chain's CDR3 is CASRPIGSSYNEQFF. CDR3 in DNA: TGTGCCAGCAGGCCCATAGGGAGCTCCTACAATGAGCAGTTCTTC.

This rearrangement joins TRBV6-1 to TRBJ2-7; perhaps TRBD2 as D (5 bases). Germline CDR1 reads MNHNS; CDR2 reads SASEGT. The germline V and J ends were trimmed by 2 bases and 2 bases, with 19 bases remaining between them. This CDR3 is built from 17 residues. The CDR3 DNA reads TGTGCCAGCAGTGAATTATGGACGGGGAGACCGACCTACGAGCAGTACTTC. Its protein product is CASSELWTGRPTYEQYF.

V usage is TRBV6-5 and J usage is TRBJ2-7, with 9 bases that match TRBD1. This CDR3 is built from 14 residues. CDR1 MNHEY and CDR2 SVGAGI come from the germline V gene. The V segment lost 6 bases and the J segment 1 base; nucleotides outside the gene matches: 4. The CDR3: CASRAGTGSYEQYF. The CDR3 DNA is TGTGCCAGCAGGGCCGGGACAGGGTCCTACGAGCAGTACTTC.

Concerning this clone: The junction departs from the called germline gene at one end, perhaps through a read error. The chain links TRBV7-9 to TRBJ2-7; the match to TRBD1 covers 8 bases. Germline-derived CDR1 and CDR2 are SEHNR and FQNEAQ (reference sequence). CDR3 size: 15 residues. CDR3 sequence: CASSVATGGTYEQYF. CDR3 in DNA: TGTGCCAGCAGCGTAGCCACAGGGGGAACCTACGAGCAGTACTTC.

V is TRBV5-6 and J is TRBJ1-6, with 9 bases matching TRBD1. Trimming cost V 1 base and J 10 bases; bases outside gene matches: 6. The CDR3 contains 15 residues. CDR1 is SGHDT, CDR2 YYEEEE, per germline. The CDR3 DNA reads as TGTGCCAGCAGCTTGTATCGGACAGGGGCCTCACCCCTCCACTTT. It translates to CASSLYRTGASPLHF. Variable domain in full (rest from reference TRBV5-6 and TRBJ1-6): DAGVTQSPTHLIKTRGQQVTLRCSPKSGHDTVSWYQQALGQGPQFIFQYYEEEERQRGNFPDRFSGHQFPNYSSELNVNALLLGDSALYLCASSLYRTGASPLHFGNGTRLTVT.

This sequence joins TRBV5-4 and TRBJ2-1; TRBD2 matches at 9 bases. The junction had 14 bases not matched to a gene; V was cut back by 4 bases and J by 0 bases. The CDR3 covers 19 residues. Germline V gene data show CDR1 as SGHNT and CDR2 as YYREEE (reference sequence). CDR3 DNA: TGTGCCAGCAGCCCCGGGAGGCGGGAGGGCTCTGACTCCTACAATGAGCAGTTCTTC. Its translation is CASSPGRREGSDSYNEQFF.

V and J are TRBV10-3 and TRBJ2-1, with TRBD2 identical over 11 bases. V gave up 6 bases and J gave up 6 bases; unmatched junction bases: 4. Per germline, CDR1 ENHRY and CDR2 SYGVKD. The CDR3 totals 14 residues. In DNA form, the CDR3 reads TGTGCCATCAGACTAGCGGGGGAGGGCAATGAGCAGTTCTTC. This encodes CAIRLAGEGNEQFF.

The CDR3 nucleotides read TGTGCCAGTAGTAGGGGGAGGGGGACTGAAGCTTTCTTT. It yields the protein CASSRGRGTEAFF. J is TRBJ1-1 and V is TRBV19; TRBD1 might be the D (6 bases). There are 13 residues in the CDR3. Germline V gene data show CDR1 as LNHDA and CDR2 as SQIVND (reference sequence). Trimming pared 4 bases from V and 5 bases from J, leaving 11 bases between.

The chain recombines TRBV6-1 with TRBJ1-2; possible D gene TRBD1, 5 bases. The CDR3 runs to 12 residues. In germline, CDR1 is MNHNS, CDR2 SASEGT. With 6 bases removed from V and 2 bases from J, the gap between germline ends came to 7 bases. CDR3 residues: CASRGPNYGYTF. The CDR3 nucleotides are TGTGCCAGCAGGGGACCGAACTATGGCTACACCTTC.

The chain carries TRBV4-1 and TRBJ1-1; a weak D match, TRBD1 (5 bases). The V end lost 4 bases, the J end lost 3 bases, and 21 bases lay between the germline ends. CDR3 size: 17 residues. Germline CDR1 is MGHRA and CDR2 is YSYEKL. The DNA for the CDR3 is TGCGCCAGCAGCCCCCCTAACCGTGGGGGGGACTACACTGAAGCTTTCTTT. This codes for CASSPPNRGGDYTEAFF.

CDR3 residues: CASSLSVTSGANVLTF. The CDR3 bases are TGTGCCAGCAGCCTATCAGTGACCTCTGGGGCCAACGTCCTGACTTTC. The genes are TRBV5-5 and TRBJ2-6; D gene unclear. The germline CDR1 and CDR2 sequences are SGHKS and YYEKEE (reference sequence). The V end was cut by 4 bases, the J end by 0 bases, with 11 bases between. This CDR3 contains 16 residues. The full variable domain, with the rest looked up from reference TRBV5-5 and TRBJ2-6, is DAGVTQSPTHLIKTRGQQVTLRCSPISGHKSVSWYQQVLGQGPQFIFQYYEKEERGRGNFPDRFSARQFPNYSSELNVNALLLGDSALYLCASSLSVTSGANVLTFGAGSRLTVL.

As to this clone: Other nucleotide sequences in the sample specify the same CDR3. The chain is built from TRBV28 and TRBJ1-5; D might be TRBD1 (5 bases). The V gene's germline CDR1 is MDHEN and CDR2 SYDVKM. The V end lost 2 bases, the J end lost 6 bases, and 5 bases lay between the germline ends. This CDR3 comprises 12 residues. In nucleotides, the CDR3 is TGTGCCAGCAGTTTAGGGGGTCAGCCCCAGCATTTT. Amino acids: CASSLGGQPQHF.

CDR3 coding DNA: TGTGCCAGCAGTCCCCCTGGGGGTGGCTACACCTTC. Amino acids: CASSPPGGGYTF. The chain recombines TRBV27 with TRBJ1-2; D might be TRBD1 (5 bases). CDR1 is MNHEY, CDR2 SMNVEV, per germline (reference sequence). The CDR3 covers 12 residues. Trimming left V 5 bases short and J 7 bases short, with 11 bases between.

The chain is built from TRBV5-1 and TRBJ1-5; D is perhaps TRBD1 (6 bases). V gave up 4 bases and J gave up 2 bases, with 7 bases separating them. The CDR3 covers 13 residues. Germline-derived CDR1 and CDR2 are SGHRS and YFSETQ. The CDR3: CASSPGGNQPQHF. The CDR3 region has the DNA TGCGCCAGCAGCCCAGGGGGCAATCAGCCCCAGCATTTT.

The rearrangement joins TRBV6-1 to TRBJ1-1; D is possibly TRBD1 (5 bases). This CDR3 comprises 13 residues. Deletions cut 2 bases from V and 8 bases from J, with 12 bases between. From germline, CDR1 is MNHNS and CDR2 SASEGT. CDR3 loop: CASSENARTEAFF. CDR3 coding DNA: TGTGCCAGCAGTGAAAACGCTCGGACAGAAGCTTTCTTT.

This chain uses TRBV2 with TRBJ1-5; D gene ambiguous. Germline CDR1 is SNHLY and CDR2 is FYNNEI. V lost 4 bases and J lost 4, with 8 bases in between. The CDR3 has 13 residues. The CDR3, as DNA: TGTGCCAGCAGTGTCGGGGTGAATCAGCCCCAGCATTTT. Translated, it gives CASSVGVNQPQHF.